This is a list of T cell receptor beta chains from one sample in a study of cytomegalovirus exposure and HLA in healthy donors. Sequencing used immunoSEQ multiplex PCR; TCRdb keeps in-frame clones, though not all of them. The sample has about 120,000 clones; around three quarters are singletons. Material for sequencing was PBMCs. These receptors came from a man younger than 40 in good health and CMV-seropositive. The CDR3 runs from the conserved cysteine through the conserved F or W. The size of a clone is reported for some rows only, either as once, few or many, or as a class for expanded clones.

CDR3: CAWSVMTGNSPLHF
V: TRBV30
size: few

CDR3: CSSSLWTGVPSNQPQHF
V: TRBV7-9
size: -

CDR3: CASSFMDRVSGYTF
V: TRBV5-6
size: -

CDR3: CASSYTGNEKLFF
V: TRBV6-6
size: -

CDR3: CASSPGLLRNTEAFF
V: TRBV7-9
size: -

CDR3: CASSEAGGPLDEQYF
V: TRBV25-1
size: -

CDR3: CASSPIAGTDTQYF
V: TRBV7-2
size: -

CDR3: CASSVQGRDTEAFF
V: TRBV18
size: -

CDR3: CARTSNEQFF
V: TRBV21-1
size: -

CDR3: CASRNLAFSVSEAHQETQYF
V: TRBV7-6
size: -

CDR3: CASSLAGGQEWYGGNTIYF
V: TRBV5-1
size: -

CDR3: CASSPGAGGFQETQYF
V: TRBV5-8
size: -

CDR3: CAISHDTGELFF
V: TRBV10-3
size: -

CDR3: CASSLEVGRPNEQFF
V: TRBV7-2
size: -